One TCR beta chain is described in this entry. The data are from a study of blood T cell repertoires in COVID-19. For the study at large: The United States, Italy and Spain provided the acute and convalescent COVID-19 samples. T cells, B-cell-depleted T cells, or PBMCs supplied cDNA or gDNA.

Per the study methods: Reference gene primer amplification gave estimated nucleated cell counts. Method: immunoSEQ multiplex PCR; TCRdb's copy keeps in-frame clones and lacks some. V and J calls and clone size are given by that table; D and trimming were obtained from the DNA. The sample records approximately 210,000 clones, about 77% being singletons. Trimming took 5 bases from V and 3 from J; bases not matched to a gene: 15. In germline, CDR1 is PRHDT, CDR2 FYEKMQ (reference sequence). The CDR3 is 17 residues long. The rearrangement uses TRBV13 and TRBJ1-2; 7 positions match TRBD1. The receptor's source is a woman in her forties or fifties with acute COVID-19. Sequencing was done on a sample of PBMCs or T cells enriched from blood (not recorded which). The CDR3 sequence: CASSPTAENRGDYGYTF. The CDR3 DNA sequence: TGTGCCAGCAGCCCCACGGCGGAAAACAGGGGAGACTATGGCTACACCTTC.